Listed here are 25 T cell receptor beta chains from one sample, sequenced in a study of T cell changes during pregnancy in multiple sclerosis. Repertoires were generated with immunoSEQ multiplex PCR, while TCRdb's copy carries only in-frame clones and drops some. This repertoire shows 100,000 or so clones, 90% found once; its top ten account for 0.76%. The sample in question was peripheral blood, obtained in the second trimester of pregnancy. The receptors shown here come from a female donor in good health, enrolled as a control in a pregnancy study.

The J gene is TRBJ2-5, the V gene TRBV5-6; 10 nucleotides align to TRBD1. The DNA end is more similar to TRBJ2-7, so the J call may be wrong. This CDR3 is 15 amino acids long. CDR1 is SGHDT, CDR2 YYEEEE, per germline. The CDR3 DNA is TGTGCCAGCAGCTCCCGGGACAGGGGCACCTACGAGCAGTACTTC. Its translation: CASSSRDRGTYEQYF.

The V call is TRBV7-6, the J call TRBJ1-1; TRBD1 might be the D (6 bases). The CDR3 is made up of 13 amino acids. From germline, CDR1 is SGHVS and CDR2 FNYEAQ. Trimming pared 5 bases from V and 10 bases from J, leaving 17 bases between. CDR3: CASSQDRREGAFF. CDR3 in DNA: TGTGCCAGCAGCCAAGACAGGAGAGAGGGAGCTTTCTTT.

The chain recombines TRBV7-9 with TRBJ2-7, with 9 bases identical to TRBD2. This CDR3 region has 14 residues. With 5 bases clipped from V and 5 bases from J, the junction kept 7 bases outside the gene matches. CDR1 and CDR2 from the germline V gene are SEHNR and FQNEAQ (reference sequence). The CDR3 coding sequence is TGTGCCAGCAGCCCTCTAGCGGGGATCGACGAGCAGTACTTC. Amino acids: CASSPLAGIDEQYF. The full variable domain, in which reference TRBV7-9 and TRBJ2-7 provide the parts outside the CDR3, is DTGVSQNPRHKITKRGQNVTFRCDPISEHNRLYWYRQTLGQGPEFLTYFQNEAQLEKSRLLSDRFSAERPKGSFSTLEIQRTEQGDSAMYLCASSPLAGIDEQYFGPGTRLTVT.

In this sample, this clone turned up once. The DNA of the CDR3 is TGTGCCAGCAGCTTGAGACAGGGGGGAATGGTGGATGAAAAACTGTTTTTT. Protein: CASSLRQGGMVDEKLFF. This rearrangement joins TRBV7-2 to TRBJ1-4; 9 nucleotides match TRBD1. Germline V gives CDR1 SGHTA, CDR2 FQGNSA. The CDR3 length is 17 residues. The V gene end was trimmed by 3 bases and the J gene end by 6 bases; junction bases not matched to a gene: 11.

The chain carries TRBV5-1 and TRBJ1-4; 8 bases fit TRBD1. The CDR3 has 15 amino acids. V lost 1 base and J lost 9; bases outside the gene matches: 8. Germline V lookup: CDR1 SGHRS, CDR2 YFSETQ. CDR3 nucleotide sequence: TGCGCCAGCAGCTTGACCGGACAGGGTCAGAAAAAACTGTTTTTT. This codes for CASSLTGQGQKKLFF.

The chain recombines TRBV18 with TRBJ2-3; TRBD2 matches 12 bases. V lost 3 bases, J lost 7 bases, and 11 bases stayed unmatched. This CDR3 is built from 17 residues. CDR1 and CDR2 (germline): KGHSH, LQKENI. The CDR3: CASSPTGLAGGSHTQYF. DNA of the CDR3: TGTGCCAGCTCACCGACCGGCCTAGCGGGAGGGTCCCATACGCAGTATTTT.

The chain has TRBV28 and TRBJ1-5, with 10 bases lining up with TRBD1. Looked up from germline, CDR1 is MDHEN and CDR2 is SYDVKM. Trimming at V came to 4 bases and at J to 2 bases, leaving 5 bases not matched to a gene. The length of the CDR3 is 16 residues. The CDR3 protein is CASSYPGTGGNQPQHF. Here the CDR3 DNA reads TGTGCCAGCAGTTATCCAGGGACAGGGGGCAATCAGCCCCAGCATTTT.

This clone was counted a single time. The rearrangement uses TRBV28 and TRBJ2-3; 14 nucleotides agree with TRBD2. The junction had 10 bases not matched to a gene; V was cut back by 5 bases and J by 6 bases. This CDR3 is 17 amino acids long. In germline, CDR1 is MDHEN, CDR2 SYDVKM. The CDR3 region is CASSSLTSGRAGDTQYF. CDR3 sequence (DNA): TGTGCCAGCAGTAGCTTGACTAGCGGGAGGGCCGGGGATACGCAGTATTTT.

This chain connects TRBV5-1 to TRBJ1-1; D unclear. V was trimmed by 0 bases and J by 3 bases, leaving 9 bases between them. This CDR3 has 14 amino acids. Looked up from germline, CDR1 is SGHRS and CDR2 is YFSETQ. The CDR3 is CASSLARRDTEAFF. The CDR3 coding sequence is TGCGCCAGCAGCTTGGCTAGGCGTGACACTGAAGCTTTCTTT.

The V and J genes are TRBV7-2 and TRBJ2-1; a weak D match, TRBD1 (5 bases). Germline CDR1 reads SGHTA; CDR2 reads FQGNSA. This CDR3 region has 15 residues. V was clipped by 1 base and J by 1 base, with 8 bases between them. CDR3 sequence: CASSLDSGSYNEQFF. In DNA form, the CDR3 reads TGTGCCAGCAGCTTAGATTCAGGGTCCTACAATGAGCAGTTCTTC.

V usage is TRBV28 and J usage is TRBJ1-4; possibly TRBD1 for D (5 bases). Germline CDR1 MDHEN, CDR2 SYDVKM. The CDR3 extends over 14 amino acids. Trimming took 4 bases from V and 5 from J, leaving 11 bases between them. CDR3 in amino acids: CASSYPRGNEKLFF. The CDR3 region has the DNA TGTGCCAGCAGTTATCCCCGGGGGAATGAAAAACTGTTTTTT.

The chain is built from TRBV4-1 and TRBJ1-2, with 9 positions matching TRBD1. Germline lookup yields CDR1 MGHRA and CDR2 YSYEKL. The CDR3 totals 17 residues. The ends lost 1 base at V and 0 bases at J; junction bases unmatched: 6. The CDR3 here is CASSQAPGQGPNYGYTF. The DNA for the CDR3 is TGCGCCAGCAGCCAAGCCCCGGGACAGGGCCCTAACTATGGCTACACCTTC.

This chain uses TRBV27 with TRBJ1-1; 9 positions match TRBD1. The CDR3 spans 17 residues. Per the germline V gene, CDR1 is MNHEY and CDR2 is SMNVEV (reference sequence). The J segment lost 0 bases and the V segment lost 6 bases, leaving 11 bases of the junction unmatched. The CDR3 loop is CASSPRGQGLLNTEAFF. CDR3 in DNA: TGTGCCAGCAGCCCAAGGGGACAGGGTCTATTGAACACTGAAGCTTTCTTT.

V and J are TRBV6-5 and TRBJ1-1, with TRBD1 identical over 10 bases. Germline CDR1 reads MNHEY; CDR2 reads SVGAGI. This CDR3 comprises 15 residues. V trimming: 2 bases; J trimming: 1 base; junction bases outside the gene matches: 1. The CDR3 region is CASSYDRGQNTEAFF. CDR3 nucleotide sequence: TGTGCCAGCAGTTACGACAGGGGGCAGAACACTGAAGCTTTCTTT.

This chain joins TRBV11-1 and TRBJ2-6; D is possibly TRBD2 (6 bases). Per the germline V gene, CDR1 is SGHAT and CDR2 is FQDESV (reference sequence). Trimming removed 1 base from V and 0 bases from J, with 16 bases in between. This CDR3 has 19 residues. The CDR3 reads CASSLGRGGAYSGANVLTF. The DNA of the CDR3 is TGTGCCAGCAGCTTAGGTCGAGGCGGGGCTTACTCTGGGGCCAACGTCCTGACTTTC.

The chain uses TRBV28 and TRBJ2-1; 12 bases are a match to TRBD2. The germline V gene encodes CDR1 MDHEN and CDR2 SYDVKM. The CDR3 contains 17 residues. With 8 bases clipped from V and 4 bases from J, the junction kept 12 bases outside the gene matches. CDR3 in amino acids: CASPASGRAAVYNEQFF. DNA for the CDR3: TGTGCCAGCCCGGCTAGCGGGAGGGCCGCCGTGTACAATGAGCAGTTCTTC.

This clone came up a few times. The chain carries TRBV5-6 and TRBJ1-6; D ambiguous. V lost 5 bases and J 0 bases, leaving 12 bases between the germline ends. Per the germline V gene, CDR1 is SGHDT and CDR2 is YYEEEE. The CDR3 has 16 residues. The CDR3 loop reads CASRDRGSSYNSPLHF. In DNA, the CDR3 is TGTGCCAGCAGGGACCGAGGGAGCTCCTATAATTCACCCCTCCACTTT.

The chain has TRBV5-1 and TRBJ1-1; weak D call: TRBD1 (5 bases). The V gene lost 4 bases and the J gene lost 1 base, with 23 bases spanning the gap. The CDR3 is 18 residues long. In germline, CDR1 is SGHRS, CDR2 YFSETQ. CDR3 coding DNA: TGCGCCAGCAGCCCGCAGACCCGAGGACGACAGACGAACACTGAAGCTTTCTTT. Translating gives CASSPQTRGRQTNTEAFF.

This clone was seen a single time. This chain connects TRBV7-9 to TRBJ2-2; D is undetermined. Trimming pared 5 bases from V and 6 bases from J, leaving 7 bases between. Germline V gene lookup returns CDR1 SEHNR and CDR2 FQNEAQ (reference sequence). This CDR3 spans 12 amino acids. The CDR3 loop reads CASSELAGELFF. CDR3 in DNA: TGTGCCAGCAGCGAACTTGCCGGGGAGCTGTTTTTT.

The gene calls are TRBV13 and TRBJ2-5; 7 nucleotides agree with TRBD2. CDR3 size: 15 residues. The germline V gene encodes CDR1 PRHDT and CDR2 FYEKMQ (reference sequence). V lost 0 bases and J lost 6; bases outside the gene matches: 7. The CDR3 DNA reads TGTGCCAGCAGCTTAGGAGCGGGGTTACAAAAGACCCAGTACTTC. Translated, it gives CASSLGAGLQKTQYF.

This chain connects TRBV21-1 to TRBJ2-1; the table's D call of TRBD1 was not tested on the DNA. TRBV21-1 corresponds to a pseudogene. The CDR3 covers 17 residues. The CDR3 nucleotides are TGTGCCAGCAGCAAAGACCCGGGACAGGGGGCCTACAATGAGCAGTTCTTC. Encoded protein: CASSKDPGQGAYNEQFF.

V and J are TRBV30 and TRBJ2-7; 8 positions agree with TRBD1. Germline CDR1 and CDR2: GTSNPN and SVGIG (reference sequence). This CDR3 spans 13 amino acids. The V and J ends lost 4 bases and 0 bases, in that order; junction bases with no gene match: 2. The CDR3 nucleotides read TGTGCCTGGAATACAGGGGGCTCCTACGAGCAGTACTTC. Translated: CAWNTGGSYEQYF.

The genes are TRBV19 and TRBJ1-1, with a possible D match to TRBD1 (6 bases). V was pared by 4 bases and J by 0 bases, with 15 bases between. Germline V gene sequence: CDR1 LNHDA, CDR2 SQIVND (reference sequence). The CDR3 is 16 residues long. CDR3 DNA sequence: TGTGCCAGTAGTACAGGGGCAGGGTTTATGAACACTGAAGCTTTCTTT. This sequence encodes CASSTGAGFMNTEAFF.

The chain carries TRBV6-5 and TRBJ2-7; 8 nucleotides align to TRBD1. Germline V CDR1 and CDR2: MNHEY, SVGAGI. After removal of 0 bases from V and 3 bases from J, the junction contained 4 bases not matched to a gene. The length of the CDR3 is 15 residues. CDR3 loop: CASSYSKDRGYEQYF. CDR3 in DNA: TGTGCCAGCAGTTACTCGAAAGACAGGGGCTACGAGCAGTACTTC.

The chain employs TRBV19 and TRBJ2-7, with D possibly TRBD2 on 5 matching bases. This CDR3 has 14 residues. Between the trimmed V and J ends, which lost 6 bases and 3 bases, there was a span of 15 bases. Germline CDR1 LNHDA, CDR2 SQIVND (reference sequence). The CDR3 region has the DNA TGTGCCAGTAGCCGAAACGGACGGGGCTACGAGCAGTACTTC. Protein product: CASSRNGRGYEQYF.